Listed below are T cell receptor beta chains from one sample, sequenced in a study of CD4 and CD8 cells across lung adenocarcinoma regions. TCRdb recomputed calls from the PCR reads with MiXCR, one row per CDR3 protein. The sample holds 20,000 or so distinct CDR3 sequences, around 50% seen once. Material: CD8+ T cells from the margin of a lung tumor. The receptors shown here come from a male donor with lung adenocarcinoma. The CD4 and CD8 labels of this study may be unreliable. The CDR3 runs from the conserved cysteine through the conserved F or W. D genes are given only for firm matches. Expanded clones get a size class; other rows say once, few or many, or leave the size out.

clone size,D gene,J gene,V gene,CDR3 DNA,CDR3 protein
-,TRBD1,TRBJ2-3,TRBV6-5,TGTGCCAGCAGTTATACCAGACCGACAGGGATAGGGAGCACAGATACGCAGTATTTT,CASSYTRPTGIGSTDTQYF
many,TRBD2,TRBJ2-7,TRBV6-5,TGTGCCAGCAGTTACTCACCGGGACTAGCGGGGATTGAGACGTACGAGCAGTACTTC,CASSYSPGLAGIETYEQYF
-,TRBD2,TRBJ2-1,TRBV10-3,TGTGCCATCAGTGAACTTAGGGGCGGGAGCAATGAGCAGTTCTTC,CAISELRGGSNEQFF
many,-,TRBJ2-3,TRBV14,TGTGCCAGCAGCCAAGGGCGATATACGCAGTATTTT,CASSQGRYTQYF
-,TRBD1,TRBJ2-3,TRBV6-1,TGTGCCAGCTCCAAAGGGGGCCGAGAGCCAGAGACGCAGTATTTC,CASSKGGREPETQYF
-,TRBD1,TRBJ2-3,TRBV7-3,TGTGCCAGGAGCCCGACTGGCCGGGACAGGGATACGCAGTACTTT,CARSPTGRDRDTQYF
-,-,TRBJ2-3,TRBV6-1,TGTGCCAGCGGGGAAGTCGGGGGCCGGGACCGGGATACGCAGTATTTT,CASGEVGGRDRDTQYF
-,-,TRBJ2-3,TRBV10-3,TGTGGCACGGGGCTCGAAACACGTGGCCCAGATACGCAGTACTTT,CGTGLETRGPDTQYF
once,-,TRBJ1-1,TRBV6-1,TGTGCCAGCAGTGAAGCTTGGGACTCGCAAGCTTTCTTT,CASSEAWDSQAFF
many,-,TRBJ1-2,TRBV7-2,TGTGCCAGCAGCTTTGGGGCCCCACTGGGGGGCTACACCTTC,CASSFGAPLGGYTF
-,-,TRBJ2-7,TRBV3-1,TGTGCCAGCAGCCAAATCCGGGACCCCAGCTCCTACGAGCAGTACTTC,CASSQIRDPSSYEQYF
-,-,TRBJ2-5,TRBV6-5,TGTGCCAGCGGTTACCGCGGGACCAGCGGCACAGATACCCAGTACTTC,CASGYRGTSGTDTQYF
-,-,TRBJ1-1,TRBV28,TGTGCCAGCACTCCGACACCGAACACTGAAGCTTTCTTT,CASTPTPNTEAFF
many,-,TRBJ2-3,TRBV7-2,TGTGCCAGCAGCTTAGAACTAGGTGCGCAGTATTTT,CASSLELGAQYF
-,-,TRBJ1-4,TRBV6-1,TGTGCCAGCAGTGTCACGACAGGTGAAAAACTGTTTTTT,CASSVTTGEKLFF
medium-sized,TRBD2,TRBJ2-3,TRBV10-3,TGTGCCATCAGTGATAGGTCGAAAACTAGCGGGAGGTCTTACACAGATACGCAGTATTTT,CAISDRSKTSGRSYTDTQYF
few,-,TRBJ2-2,TRBV6-5,TGTGCCAGCAGTTACGTTGGGACTCAAGGGTCCGGGGAGCTGTTTTTT,CASSYVGTQGSGELFF
-,-,TRBJ2-3,TRBV6-1,TGTGCCAGCAGTGAGGGCGGCGGCGGGAACCACATAGAGACCCAGTATTTC,CASSEGGGGNHIETQYF
-,TRBD2,TRBJ2-5,TRBV20-1,TGCAGTGCTATAGCGGGAGGTGGACAAGAGACCCAGTACTTC,CSAIAGGGQETQYF
-,-,TRBJ2-1,TRBV4-1,TGCGCCAGCAGCCAAGGAGTGGACCTACGGGAGCAGTTCTTC,CASSQGVDLREQFF
-,-,TRBJ2-1,TRBV12-3/TRBV12-4,TGTGCCAGCACCCCAGCGGGCGGGACACCCTACAATGAGCAGTTCTTC,CASTPAGGTPYNEQFF
many,-,TRBJ2-2,TRBV10-1,TGCGCCAGCAACCCCAAGACGGGCACCGGGGAGCTGTTTTTT,CASNPKTGTGELFF
-,-,TRBJ2-3,TRBV25-1,TGTGCCAGTGACTCCGGGCCTGGTAGCACAGAGGCGCTGTATTTT,CASDSGPGSTEALYF
-,-,TRBJ2-3,TRBV6-5,TGTGCCAGCAGTTACAGGGGCGGGACGCAGTTTTTT,CASSYRGGTQFF
many,TRBD2,TRBJ2-1,TRBV11-3,TGTGCCAGCAGCTTAGGGCTAGCGGCTCAGCAGTTCTTC,CASSLGLAAQQFF
many,-,TRBJ2-7,TRBV6-5,TGTGCCAGCAGTTACTCCAACCCGGGAGCGGCCGAGCAGTACTTC,CASSYSNPGAAEQYF
-,-,TRBJ2-5,TRBV11-2,TGTGCCAGCAGCTTAGGGGCAGGTGGTAAGACCCAGTACTTC,CASSLGAGGKTQYF
-,-,TRBJ2-5,TRBV4-1,TGCGCCAGCAGCCGCACATCAGGGGAGGTAGCGGAGACCCAGTACTTC,CASSRTSGEVAETQYF
-,-,TRBJ1-2,TRBV6-1,TGTGCCAGCAGTGGGTCCGGGGGCTTAGGCTACACCTTC,CASSGSGGLGYTF
few,-,TRBJ2-5,TRBV10-1,TGCGCCAGCAGTGAGTCAGGTCGACAAGAGACCCAGTACTTC,CASSESGRQETQYF
-,-,TRBJ2-3,TRBV10-2,-,CASWGRGATDTQYF
-,-,TRBJ2-5,TRBV5-1,TGCGCCAGCAGGGGGGAAGGAGAGACCCAGTACTTC,CASRGEGETQYF
many,-,TRBJ2-5,TRBV5-1,TGCGCCAGCAGCACCTCCGGGCCCGGCGGAGAGACCCAGTACTTC,CASSTSGPGGETQYF
-,-,TRBJ2-4,TRBV6-1,TGTGCCAGCGGTGCGGGGTCGGGAGCCGAAAACACGCAGTATTTC,CASGAGSGAENTQYF
-,TRBD2,TRBJ2-3,TRBV7-2,TGTGCCAGCAGCCAAAAGCGGGGGGCCCCCACAGATACGCAGTATTTT,CASSQKRGAPTDTQYF
-,-,TRBJ1-6,TRBV6-5,TGTGCCAGCAGTTACTCGGGCAGCCCTTATAATTCACCCCTCCACTTT,CASSYSGSPYNSPLHF
-,TRBD2,TRBJ2-3,TRBV7-7,TGTGCCAGCAGCAGTGGACTAGCGGGCCCAGATACGCAGTATTTT,CASSSGLAGPDTQYF